This T cell receptor beta chain was identified during a study of chemoradiotherapy in HPV16-positive cancers. V was trimmed by 5 bases and J by 0 bases, leaving 11 bases between them. The CDR3 spans 15 residues. Germline-derived CDR1 and CDR2 are LNHNV and YYDKDF (reference sequence). This table comes from immunoSEQ multiplex PCR, and its TCRdb copy is limited to in-frame clones, with some not included. Among roughly 16,000 clones listed, 75% to 80% were seen once. This sample was taken from a patient who underwent chemoradiotherapy. The sequence was obtained from a human donor with HPV-associated anogenital cancer. This chain uses TRBV15 with TRBJ2-1, with D possibly TRBD2 on 6 matching bases. The CDR3 here is CATSPSGDSYNEQFF. CDR3 DNA: TGTGCCACCAGCCCTTCGGGGGACTCCTACAATGAGCAGTTCTTC.